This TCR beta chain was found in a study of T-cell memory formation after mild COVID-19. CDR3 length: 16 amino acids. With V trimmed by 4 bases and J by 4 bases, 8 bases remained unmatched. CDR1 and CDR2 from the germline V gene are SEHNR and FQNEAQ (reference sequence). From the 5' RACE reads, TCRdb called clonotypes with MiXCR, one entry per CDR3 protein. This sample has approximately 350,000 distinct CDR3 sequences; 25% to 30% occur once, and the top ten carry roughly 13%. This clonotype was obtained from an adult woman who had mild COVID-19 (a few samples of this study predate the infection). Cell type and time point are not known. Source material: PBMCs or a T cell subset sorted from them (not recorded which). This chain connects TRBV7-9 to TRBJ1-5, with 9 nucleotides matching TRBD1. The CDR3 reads CASSSTGGGNNQPQHF. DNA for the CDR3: TGTGCCAGCAGCTCGACAGGGGGGGGGAATAATCAGCCCCAGCATTTT.